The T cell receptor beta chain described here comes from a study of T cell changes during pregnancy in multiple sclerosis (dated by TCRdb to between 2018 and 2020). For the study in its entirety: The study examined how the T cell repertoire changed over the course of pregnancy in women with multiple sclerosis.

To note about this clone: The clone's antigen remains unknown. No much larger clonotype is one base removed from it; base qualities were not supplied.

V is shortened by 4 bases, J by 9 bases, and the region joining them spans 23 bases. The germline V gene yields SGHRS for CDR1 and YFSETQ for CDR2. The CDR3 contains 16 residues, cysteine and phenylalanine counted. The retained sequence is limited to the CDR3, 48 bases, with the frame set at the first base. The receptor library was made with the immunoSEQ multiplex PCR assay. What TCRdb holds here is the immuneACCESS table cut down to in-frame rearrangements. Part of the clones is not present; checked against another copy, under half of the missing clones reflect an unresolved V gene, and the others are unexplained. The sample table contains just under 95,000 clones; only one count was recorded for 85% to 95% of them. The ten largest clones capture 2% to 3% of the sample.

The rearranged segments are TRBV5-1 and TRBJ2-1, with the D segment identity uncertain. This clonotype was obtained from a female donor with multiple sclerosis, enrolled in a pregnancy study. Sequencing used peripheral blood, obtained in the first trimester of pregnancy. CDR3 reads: CASSPFQESSYSEQFF. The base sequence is TGCGCCAGCAGCCCCTTCCAGGAATCCTCTTATAGTGAGCAGTTCTTC.